What follows are 14 T cell receptor beta chains derived from one specimen sequenced in a study of OX40 agonist ivuxolimab in advanced cancers. Method: immunoSEQ multiplex PCR; TCRdb's copy keeps in-frame clones and lacks some. The sample holds around 50,000 clones, roughly 84% seen once. The specimen was CD4+ or CD8+ T cells sorted from blood, collected in a trial of the OX40 agonist ivuxolimab. These receptors were obtained from an adult with an advanced solid tumor such as melanoma, head and neck, liver or kidney cancer.

This chain joins TRBV25-1 and TRBJ1-2; possibly TRBD1 for D (6 bases). The CDR3 contains 15 residues. Germline loops: CDR1 MGHDK, CDR2 SYGVNS. V lost 1 base and J lost 6, with 15 bases in between. The CDR3 DNA reads TGTGCCAGCAGTGAATGGGGTCGGACAGTAGATGGCTACACCTTC. Its translation: CASSEWGRTVDGYTF.

The chain is built from TRBV19 and TRBJ2-7; 10 nucleotides align to TRBD1. The germline CDR1 and CDR2 sequences are LNHDA and SQIVND (reference sequence). V trimming: 5 bases; J trimming: 3 bases; junction bases outside the gene matches: 1. This CDR3 has 13 residues. The DNA of the CDR3 is TGTGCCAGTAGTTGGGACAGGGGCTACGAGCAGTACTTC. The encoded protein is CASSWDRGYEQYF.

The chain links TRBV4-2 to TRBJ1-3, with 7 bases that match TRBD1. The V gene end was trimmed by 0 bases and the J gene end by 0 bases; junction bases not matched to a gene: 5. The CDR3 runs 17 residues. Germline loops: CDR1 LGHNA, CDR2 YNFKEQ. CDR3 DNA: TGTGCCAGCAGCCAAGAGGGGTCAGGGGGCTCTGGAAACACCATATATTTT. This codes for CASSQEGSGGSGNTIYF.

The chain is built from TRBV9 and TRBJ2-1, with 12 bases matching TRBD2. Germline CDR1 is SGDLS and CDR2 is YYNGEE. V lost 4 bases, J lost 4 bases, and 12 bases stayed unmatched. The CDR3 has 18 residues. CDR3: CASSQVGGGLAGYNEQFF. The CDR3 bases are TGTGCCAGCAGCCAGGTGGGGGGCGGACTAGCGGGGTACAATGAGCAGTTCTTC. The full variable domain, rest sourced from reference TRBV9 and TRBJ2-1, is DSGVTQTPKHLITATGQRVTLRCSPRSGDLSVYWYQQSLDQGLQFLIQYYNGEERAKGNILERFSAQQFPDLHSELNLSSLELGDSALYFCASSQVGGGLAGYNEQFFGPGTRLTVL.

The chain combines TRBV27 with TRBJ2-3, with D perhaps given as TRBD1 or TRBD2 (5 bases each). The CDR3 contains 16 residues. In germline, CDR1 is MNHEY, CDR2 SMNVEV (reference sequence). V was shortened by 1 base and J by 6 bases, with 17 bases between the two germline ends. CDR3 nucleotide sequence: TGTGCCAGCAGTTTATTGGGGGAGACGGTGAGGGATACGCAGTATTTT. This codes for CASSLLGETVRDTQYF.

This clone was seen only once. The chain employs TRBV2 and TRBJ1-3; possibly TRBD1 for D (5 bases). The CDR3 is 13 amino acids. Trimming took off 6 bases at V and 4 bases at J, with 10 bases between the two ends. Germline loops: CDR1 SNHLY, CDR2 FYNNEI. In DNA, the CDR3 is TGTGCCAGCAGGCAGGGAGGCGGAAACACCATATATTTT. It translates to CASRQGGGNTIYF. Full variable domain (missing parts from reference TRBV2 and TRBJ1-3): EPEVTQTPSHQVTQMGQEVILRCVPISNHLYFYWYRQILGQKVEFLVSFYNNEISEKSEIFDDQFSVERPDGSNFTLKIRSTKLEDSAMYFCASRQGGGNTIYFGEGSWLTVV.

In DNA form, the CDR3 reads TGCGCCAGCAGGGACGGGGCCTTGAATTCACCCCTCCACTTT. Translating gives CASRDGALNSPLHF. The chain has TRBV5-1 and TRBJ1-6, with TRBD1 as a possible D gene (5 bases). The CDR3 extends over 14 amino acids. Trimming took 5 bases from V and 7 from J, leaving 13 bases between them. CDR1 and CDR2 from the germline V gene are SGHRS and YFSETQ.

The J gene is TRBJ1-1, the V gene TRBV2; D not resolved. From germline, CDR1 is SNHLY and CDR2 FYNNEI. The CDR3 contains 13 residues. V was cut by 8 bases and J by 0 bases, with 10 bases left in between. The CDR3, as DNA: TGTGCCAGCGGTAAAGACATGAACACTGAAGCTTTCTTT. Its translation is CASGKDMNTEAFF.

The chain joins TRBV9 to TRBJ2-7; 15 nucleotides agree with TRBD2. This CDR3 comprises 18 residues. Unmatched junction bases numbered 7, after V lost 3 bases and J lost 0 bases. The germline CDR1 and CDR2 sequences are SGDLS and YYNGEE. Written as DNA, the CDR3 is TGTGCCAGCAGCGGCCCGGGACTAGCGGGAGGTAGCTCCTACGAGCAGTACTTC. This gives the protein CASSGPGLAGGSSYEQYF.

This clone occurred once. V is TRBV15 and J is TRBJ2-3; perhaps D is TRBD1 or TRBD2 (5 bases each). Germline V lookup: CDR1 LNHNV, CDR2 YYDKDF (reference sequence). The CDR3 is 16 amino acids. Trimming stripped 5 bases from V and 1 base from J, with 16 bases between. CDR3 sequence (DNA): TGTGCCACCAGCCGCGATGGGGGTTTGGGCACAGATACGCAGTATTTT. Translation gives CATSRDGGLGTDTQYF. The complete variable domain, with remaining parts taken from reference TRBV15 and TRBJ2-3, reads DAMVIQNPRYQVTQFGKPVTLSCSQTLNHNVMYWYQQKSSQAPKLLFHYYDKDFNNEADTPDNFQSRRPNTSFCFLDIRSPGLGDTAMYLCATSRDGGLGTDTQYFGPGTRLTVL.

CDR3 DNA sequence: TGTGCCAGCAGTGGGGGGGCTTCACCCCTCCACTTT. Protein product: CASSGGASPLHF. The chain is built from TRBV2 and TRBJ1-6; weak D call: TRBD1 (6 bases). The V end was cut by 4 bases, the J end by 9 bases, with 7 bases between. Germline V CDR1 and CDR2: SNHLY, FYNNEI. The CDR3 contains 12 residues.

As regards this clone: The sample has other DNA sequences that encode this CDR3 too. The chain uses TRBV5-1 and TRBJ1-5; D remains unclear. The CDR3 is 14 amino acids. CDR1 is SGHRS, CDR2 YFSETQ, per germline. V lost 0 bases to trimming and J lost 0 bases, with 4 bases between them. CDR3 protein: CASSLGGSNQPQHF. The CDR3 DNA reads as TGCGCCAGCAGCTTGGGGGGTAGCAATCAGCCCCAGCATTTT. Full variable domain (outside the CDR3, taken from reference TRBV5-1 and TRBJ1-5): KAGVTQTPRYLIKTRGQQVTLSCSPISGHRSVSWYQQTPGQGLQFLFEYFSETQRNKGNFPGRFSGRQFSNSRSEMNVSTLELGDSALYLCASSLGGSNQPQHFGDGTRLSIL.

The J gene is TRBJ2-1, the V gene TRBV2; D not resolved. This CDR3 is built from 15 residues. V was shortened by 6 bases and J by 0 bases, with 12 bases between the two germline ends. Germline loops: CDR1 SNHLY, CDR2 FYNNEI. The CDR3 bases are TGTGCCAGCAGAAGGGCGGCTGGCTCCTACAATGAGCAGTTCTTC. Translating it yields CASRRAAGSYNEQFF.

The V gene is TRBV19, the J gene TRBJ2-1; TRBD2 agrees at 11 bases. The CDR3 has 17 amino acids. From germline, CDR1 is LNHDA and CDR2 SQIVND (reference sequence). The J segment lost 4 bases and the V segment lost 3 bases, leaving 8 bases of the junction unmatched. The CDR3: CASSMVLAGGGYNEQFF. The CDR3 DNA follows: TGTGCCAGTAGTATGGTCCTAGCGGGAGGCGGGTACAATGAGCAGTTCTTC.